These T cell receptor beta chains were read from a single sample in a study of beta chain features in type 1 diabetes. Clones were sequenced by immunoSEQ multiplex PCR, and TCRdb holds only the in-frame ones, with some missing. The data contain some 400,000 clones, around 15% of them singletons. Sequencing was carried out using naive CD4+ T cells from blood. Every receptor here comes from a woman under 30 in good health. Both conserved end residues are part of each CDR3. D genes are given only for firm matches. The listing skips clone size in some rows; elsewhere it reads once, few, many or a size class.

v_call: TRBV15; j_call: TRBJ1-1; clone_size: .; d_call: .; cdr3_length: 16; cdr3_nt: TGTGCCACCAGCAGCGGGATTTCGGTCGGGAACACTGAAGCTTTCTTT; cdr3_aa: CATSSGISVGNTEAFF
v_call: TRBV6-5; j_call: TRBJ2-1; clone_size: few; d_call: TRBD1; cdr3_length: 12; cdr3_nt: TGTGCCAGCATGAGGGGCAGGGGGGAGCAGTTCTTC; cdr3_aa: CASMRGRGEQFF
v_call: TRBV7-2; j_call: TRBJ2-4; clone_size: .; d_call: TRBD2; cdr3_length: 17; cdr3_nt: TGTGCCAGCAGCTCTCAACTAGCGGGAGGGGGCAAAAACATTCAGTACTTC; cdr3_aa: CASSSQLAGGGKNIQYF
v_call: TRBV14; j_call: TRBJ1-2; clone_size: .; d_call: TRBD1; cdr3_length: 15; cdr3_nt: TGTGCCAGCAGCCAAGGTGGGACAGGGGAGACGGGCTACACCTTC; cdr3_aa: CASSQGGTGETGYTF
v_call: TRBV28; j_call: TRBJ1-5; clone_size: .; d_call: .; cdr3_length: 14; cdr3_nt: TGTGCCAGCAGTATTGGACAGTCCAATCAGCCCCAGCATTTT; cdr3_aa: CASSIGQSNQPQHF
v_call: TRBV15; j_call: TRBJ2-5; clone_size: few; d_call: TRBD2; cdr3_length: 17; cdr3_nt: TGTGCCACCAGCAGAGGTCGGGTAGCGGGACTCGGGGAGACCCAGTACTTC; cdr3_aa: CATSRGRVAGLGETQYF
v_call: TRBV9; j_call: TRBJ2-5; clone_size: .; d_call: .; cdr3_length: 14; cdr3_nt: TGTGCCAGCAGCCGCCTGAGTTTCGGAGAGACCCAGTACTTC; cdr3_aa: CASSRLSFGETQYF
v_call: TRBV6-1; j_call: TRBJ2-4; clone_size: .; d_call: TRBD1; cdr3_length: 17; cdr3_nt: TGTGCCAGCAGTGAACAGGGGGCGCTGATAGCCAAAAACATTCAGTACTTC; cdr3_aa: CASSEQGALIAKNIQYF
v_call: TRBV30; j_call: TRBJ1-2; clone_size: few; d_call: TRBD1; cdr3_length: 12; cdr3_nt: TGTGCCGGGACAGAGGATTTCTATGGCTACACCTTC; cdr3_aa: CAGTEDFYGYTF
v_call: TRBV25-1; j_call: TRBJ2-5; clone_size: .; d_call: TRBD1; cdr3_length: 13; cdr3_nt: TGTGCCAGCAGAGGGACAGGGTCAGAGACCCAGTACTTC; cdr3_aa: CASRGTGSETQYF
v_call: TRBV28; j_call: TRBJ2-1; clone_size: few; d_call: TRBD1; cdr3_length: 17; cdr3_nt: TGTGCCAGCAGTGCGCCCGGGACAGGGGATTTGAGGAATGAGCAGTTCTTC; cdr3_aa: CASSAPGTGDLRNEQFF
v_call: TRBV18; j_call: TRBJ2-3; clone_size: few; d_call: TRBD2; cdr3_length: 15; cdr3_nt: TGTGCCAGCTCGTTTGCAGCGGGAAACACAGATACGCAGTATTTT; cdr3_aa: CASSFAAGNTDTQYF
v_call: TRBV28; j_call: TRBJ2-7; clone_size: .; d_call: .; cdr3_length: 14; cdr3_nt: TGTGCCAGCCTCAAGGGAGGGGGGGTCTACGAGCAGTACTTC; cdr3_aa: CASLKGGGVYEQYF
v_call: TRBV18; j_call: TRBJ2-2; clone_size: .; d_call: .; cdr3_length: 14; cdr3_nt: TGTGCCAGCTCACCACTGGACAGCACCGGGGAGCTGTTTTTT; cdr3_aa: CASSPLDSTGELFF
v_call: TRBV5-1; j_call: TRBJ2-4; clone_size: .; d_call: .; cdr3_length: 14; cdr3_nt: TGCGCCAGCAGCTTGGGAAACAGGGAAAACATTCAGTACTTC; cdr3_aa: CASSLGNRENIQYF
v_call: TRBV6-5; j_call: TRBJ2-1; clone_size: .; d_call: TRBD2; cdr3_length: 15; cdr3_nt: TGTGCCAGCAGTTGGACAGCGGGAGGCCACAATGAGCAGTTCTTC; cdr3_aa: CASSWTAGGHNEQFF
v_call: TRBV30; j_call: TRBJ1-1; clone_size: few; d_call: .; cdr3_length: 13; cdr3_nt: TGTGCCTGGAGTGTAAAGGGGAGGACTGAAGCTTTCTTT; cdr3_aa: CAWSVKGRTEAFF
v_call: TRBV19; j_call: TRBJ2-2; clone_size: few; d_call: TRBD1; cdr3_length: 14; cdr3_nt: TGTGCCAGTAGTGTGACAGGGCACACCGGGGAGCTGTTTTTT; cdr3_aa: CASSVTGHTGELFF
v_call: TRBV28; j_call: TRBJ2-1; clone_size: .; d_call: .; cdr3_length: 16; cdr3_nt: TGTGCCAGCAGCCCCCCGGCGGGAAACTCCTACAATGAGCAGTTCTTC; cdr3_aa: CASSPPAGNSYNEQFF
v_call: TRBV19; j_call: TRBJ2-3; clone_size: .; d_call: TRBD2; cdr3_length: 14; cdr3_nt: TGTGCCAGTAGTTCCCGGGAGGGTGCGGATACGCAGTATTTT; cdr3_aa: CASSSREGADTQYF
v_call: TRBV30; j_call: TRBJ1-1; clone_size: few; d_call: .; cdr3_length: 13; cdr3_nt: TGTGCCTGGAAGGCGACAGGAAGTACTGAAGCTTTCTTT; cdr3_aa: CAWKATGSTEAFF
v_call: TRBV4-1; j_call: TRBJ2-3; clone_size: few; d_call: .; cdr3_length: 14; cdr3_nt: TGCGCCAGCAGCCAAGATCATACTGGAGATACGCAGTATTTT; cdr3_aa: CASSQDHTGDTQYF
v_call: TRBV7-9; j_call: TRBJ2-1; clone_size: few; d_call: .; cdr3_length: 16; cdr3_nt: TGTGCCAGCAGCTTTCATCTTAGCGGAACCTACAATGAGCAGTTCTTC; cdr3_aa: CASSFHLSGTYNEQFF
v_call: TRBV11-2; j_call: TRBJ2-3; clone_size: few; d_call: .; cdr3_length: 14; cdr3_nt: TGTGCCAGCAGCCACACTGGACTTACAGATACGCAGTATTTT; cdr3_aa: CASSHTGLTDTQYF
v_call: TRBV18; j_call: TRBJ2-2; clone_size: few; d_call: .; cdr3_length: 16; cdr3_nt: TGTGCCAGCTCACCACCGCTCAGTCTGAACACCGGGGAGCTGTTTTTT; cdr3_aa: CASSPPLSLNTGELFF
v_call: TRBV2; j_call: TRBJ2-1; clone_size: few; d_call: TRBD2; cdr3_length: 15; cdr3_nt: TGTGCCAGCAGCCCCCAAGGACTAGTCTCCCGAGAGCAGTTCTTC; cdr3_aa: CASSPQGLVSREQFF
v_call: TRBV15; j_call: TRBJ1-4; clone_size: few; d_call: .; cdr3_length: 15; cdr3_nt: TGTGCCACCAGCAGAGACGGGAGCACTAATGAAAAACTGTTTTTT; cdr3_aa: CATSRDGSTNEKLFF
v_call: TRBV7-8; j_call: TRBJ2-3; clone_size: .; d_call: .; cdr3_length: 14; cdr3_nt: TGTGCCAGCAGCTTTCGTCAGGGCCCAGATACGCAGTATTTT; cdr3_aa: CASSFRQGPDTQYF
v_call: TRBV5-6; j_call: TRBJ1-5; clone_size: .; d_call: .; cdr3_length: 16; cdr3_nt: TGTGCCAGCAGCTTGGCGCCGGGGTCCGGCAATCAGCCCCAGCATTTT; cdr3_aa: CASSLAPGSGNQPQHF
v_call: TRBV29-1; j_call: TRBJ2-7; clone_size: few; d_call: TRBD1; cdr3_length: 14; cdr3_nt: TGCAGCGTTGGCCGGACAGGGGAAACCCACGAGCAGTACTTC; cdr3_aa: CSVGRTGETHEQYF
v_call: TRBV18; j_call: TRBJ2-2; clone_size: .; d_call: TRBD2; cdr3_length: 16; cdr3_nt: TGTGCCAGCTCACCATTACTAGCGGGAGACACCGGGGAGCTGTTTTTT; cdr3_aa: CASSPLLAGDTGELFF
v_call: TRBV7-9; j_call: TRBJ1-4; clone_size: .; d_call: TRBD1; cdr3_length: 12; cdr3_nt: TGTGCCAGCAGCTCAGGACAGGGGAAACTGTTTTTT; cdr3_aa: CASSSGQGKLFF
v_call: TRBV28; j_call: TRBJ2-3; clone_size: .; d_call: TRBD1; cdr3_length: 15; cdr3_nt: TGTGCCAGCGACCATGACAGGGAGTTTCCAGATACGCAGTATTTT; cdr3_aa: CASDHDREFPDTQYF
v_call: TRBV7-9; j_call: TRBJ2-1; clone_size: few; d_call: .; cdr3_length: 15; cdr3_nt: TGTGCCAGCAGTTTACAGGGACTTTGGAACAATGAGCAGTTCTTC; cdr3_aa: CASSLQGLWNNEQFF
v_call: TRBV25-1; j_call: TRBJ2-7; clone_size: few; d_call: .; cdr3_length: 13; cdr3_nt: TGTGCCAGCAGTGCCCCTCCGTCCTACGAGCAGTACTTC; cdr3_aa: CASSAPPSYEQYF
v_call: TRBV4-1; j_call: TRBJ2-7; clone_size: few; d_call: .; cdr3_length: 16; cdr3_nt: TGCGCCAGCAGCCAAGAGGGCGTCCGAGGGCCCTACGAGCAGTACTTC; cdr3_aa: CASSQEGVRGPYEQYF
v_call: TRBV29-1; j_call: TRBJ2-2; clone_size: .; d_call: TRBD1; cdr3_length: 15; cdr3_nt: TGCAGCGTTGGAGGACAGGGGGTGTTCACCGGGGAGCTGTTTTTT; cdr3_aa: CSVGGQGVFTGELFF
v_call: TRBV4-1; j_call: TRBJ2-6; clone_size: .; d_call: .; cdr3_length: 18; cdr3_nt: TGCGCCAGCAGGTTAAGCGTTCAGGGTGAAACTGGGGCCAACGTCCTGACTTTC; cdr3_aa: CASRLSVQGETGANVLTF
v_call: TRBV29-1; j_call: TRBJ2-1; clone_size: few; d_call: TRBD2; cdr3_length: 15; cdr3_nt: TGCAGCGTCCTGACTAGGTTGGGGGGGGTCAATGAGCAGTTCTTC; cdr3_aa: CSVLTRLGGVNEQFF